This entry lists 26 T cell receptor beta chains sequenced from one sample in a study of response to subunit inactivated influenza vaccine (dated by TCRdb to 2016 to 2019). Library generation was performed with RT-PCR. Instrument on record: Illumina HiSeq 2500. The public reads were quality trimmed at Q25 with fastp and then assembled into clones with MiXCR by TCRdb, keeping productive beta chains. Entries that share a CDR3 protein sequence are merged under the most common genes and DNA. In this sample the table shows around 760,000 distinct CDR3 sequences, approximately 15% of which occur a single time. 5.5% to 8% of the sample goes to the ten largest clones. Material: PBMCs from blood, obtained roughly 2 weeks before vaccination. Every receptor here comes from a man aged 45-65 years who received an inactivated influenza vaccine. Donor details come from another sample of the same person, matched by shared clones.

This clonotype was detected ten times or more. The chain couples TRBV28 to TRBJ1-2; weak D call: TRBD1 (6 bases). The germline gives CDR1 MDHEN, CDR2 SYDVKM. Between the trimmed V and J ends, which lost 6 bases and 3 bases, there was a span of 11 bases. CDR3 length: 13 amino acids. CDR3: CASSRRQDYGYTF. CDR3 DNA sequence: TGTGCCAGCAGCCGACGACAGGACTATGGCTACACCTTC.

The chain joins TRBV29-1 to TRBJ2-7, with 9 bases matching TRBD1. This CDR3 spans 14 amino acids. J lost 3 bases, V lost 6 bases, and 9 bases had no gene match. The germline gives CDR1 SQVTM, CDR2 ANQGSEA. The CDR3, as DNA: TGCAGCGTGGGACAGGGTACAGGAATCTACGAGCAGTACTTC. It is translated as CSVGQGTGIYEQYF.

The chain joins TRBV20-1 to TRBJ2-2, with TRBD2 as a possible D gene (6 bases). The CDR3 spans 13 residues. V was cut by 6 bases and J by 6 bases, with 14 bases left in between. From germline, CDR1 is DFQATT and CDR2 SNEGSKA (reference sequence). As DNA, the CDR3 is TGCAGTGCCAGACCACTAGCCTCCGGGGAGCTGTTTTTT. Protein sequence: CSARPLASGELFF.

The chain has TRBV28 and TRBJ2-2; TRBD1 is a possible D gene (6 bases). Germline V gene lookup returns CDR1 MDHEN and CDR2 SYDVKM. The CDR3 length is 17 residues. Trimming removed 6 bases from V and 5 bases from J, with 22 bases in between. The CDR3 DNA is TGTGCCAGCAGCCCCGCGAAGGCGAATACAGGGACCGGGGAGCTGTTTTTT. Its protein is CASSPAKANTGTGELFF.

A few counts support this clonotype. In nucleotides, the CDR3 is TGCAGCGTTGAAACTCACACCTACGAGCAGTACTTC. Protein sequence: CSVETHTYEQYF. This sequence joins TRBV29-1 and TRBJ2-7; D is ambiguous. Germline V gene data show CDR1 as SQVTM and CDR2 as ANQGSEA. The length of the CDR3 is 12 residues. Trimming removed 2 bases at V and 2 bases at J, with 7 bases between.

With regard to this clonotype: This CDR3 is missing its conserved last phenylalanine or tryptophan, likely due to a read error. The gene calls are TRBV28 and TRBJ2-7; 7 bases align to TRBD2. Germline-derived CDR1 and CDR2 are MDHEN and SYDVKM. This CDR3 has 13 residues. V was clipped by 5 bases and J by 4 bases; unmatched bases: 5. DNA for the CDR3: TGTGCCAGCAGTACGGGGGGTTCGTACGAGCAGTACAGC. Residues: CASSTGGSYEQYS.

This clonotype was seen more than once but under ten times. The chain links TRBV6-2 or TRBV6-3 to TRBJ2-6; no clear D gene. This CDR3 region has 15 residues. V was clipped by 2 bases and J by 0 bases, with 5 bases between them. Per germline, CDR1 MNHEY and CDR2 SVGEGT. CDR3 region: CASSYINSGANVLTF. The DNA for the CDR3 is TGTGCCAGCAGTTACATCAACTCTGGGGCCAACGTCCTGACTTTC.

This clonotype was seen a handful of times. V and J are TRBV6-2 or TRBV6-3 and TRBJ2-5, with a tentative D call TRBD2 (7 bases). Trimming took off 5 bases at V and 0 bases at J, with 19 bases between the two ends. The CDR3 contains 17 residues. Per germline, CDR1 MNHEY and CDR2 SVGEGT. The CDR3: CASSRGALVRYQETQYF. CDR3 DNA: TGTGCCAGCAGTCGGGGGGCCCTGGTCCGGTACCAAGAGACCCAGTACTTC.

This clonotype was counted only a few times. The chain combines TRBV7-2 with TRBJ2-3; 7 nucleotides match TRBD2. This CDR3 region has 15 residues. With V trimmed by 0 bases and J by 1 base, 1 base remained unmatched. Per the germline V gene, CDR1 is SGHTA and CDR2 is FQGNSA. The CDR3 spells CASSLARGGTDTQYF. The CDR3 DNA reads TGTGCCAGCAGCTTAGCTCGGGGGGGCACAGATACGCAGTATTTT.

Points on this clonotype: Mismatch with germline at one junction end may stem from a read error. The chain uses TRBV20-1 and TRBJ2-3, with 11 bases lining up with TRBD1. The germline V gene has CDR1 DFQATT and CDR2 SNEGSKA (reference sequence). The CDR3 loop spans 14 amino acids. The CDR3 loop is CSATRTGGTDTLYF. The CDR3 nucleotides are TGCAGTGCTACGCGGACAGGGGGCACAGATACGCTGTATTTT.

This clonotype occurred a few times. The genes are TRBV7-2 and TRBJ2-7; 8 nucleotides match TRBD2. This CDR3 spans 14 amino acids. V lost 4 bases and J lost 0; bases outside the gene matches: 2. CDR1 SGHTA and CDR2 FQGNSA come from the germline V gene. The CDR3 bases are TGTGCCAGCAGCTACGGGAGGGCCTCCTACGAGCAGTACTTC. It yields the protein CASSYGRASYEQYF.

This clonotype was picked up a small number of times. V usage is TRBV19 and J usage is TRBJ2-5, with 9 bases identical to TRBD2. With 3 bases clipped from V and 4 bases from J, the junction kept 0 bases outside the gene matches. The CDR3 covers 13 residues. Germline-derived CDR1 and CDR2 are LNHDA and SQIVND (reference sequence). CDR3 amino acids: CASSISGRETQYF. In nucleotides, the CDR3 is TGTGCCAGTAGTATTAGCGGGAGAGAGACCCAGTACTTC.

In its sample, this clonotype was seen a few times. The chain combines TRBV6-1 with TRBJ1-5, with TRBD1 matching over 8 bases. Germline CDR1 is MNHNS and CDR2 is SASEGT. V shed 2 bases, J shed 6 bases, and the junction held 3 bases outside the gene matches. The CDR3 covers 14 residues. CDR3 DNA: TGTGCCAGCAGTGAATCAGGGGGCGGTCAGCCCCAGCATTTT. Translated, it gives CASSESGGGQPQHF.

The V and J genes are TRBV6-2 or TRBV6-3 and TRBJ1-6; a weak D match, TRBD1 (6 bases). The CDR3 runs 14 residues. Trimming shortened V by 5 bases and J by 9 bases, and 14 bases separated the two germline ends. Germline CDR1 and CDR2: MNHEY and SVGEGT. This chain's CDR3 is CASSDTQGVSPLHF. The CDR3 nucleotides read TGTGCCAGCAGTGACACACAGGGTGTTTCACCCCTCCACTTT.

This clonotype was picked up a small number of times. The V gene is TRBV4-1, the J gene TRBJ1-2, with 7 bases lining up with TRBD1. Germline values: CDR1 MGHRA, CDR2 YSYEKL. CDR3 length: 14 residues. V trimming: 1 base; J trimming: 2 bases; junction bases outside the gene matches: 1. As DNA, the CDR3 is TGCGCCAGCAGCCAAGTCAGGGGGAACTATGGCTACACCTTC. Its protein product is CASSQVRGNYGYTF.

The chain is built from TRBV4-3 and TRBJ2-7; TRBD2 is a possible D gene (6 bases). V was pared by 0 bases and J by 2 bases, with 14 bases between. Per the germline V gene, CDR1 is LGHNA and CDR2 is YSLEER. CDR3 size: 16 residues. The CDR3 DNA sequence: TGCGCCAGCAGCCAAGATGGAGCAGGAGGGACCTACGAGCAGTACTTC. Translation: CASSQDGAGGTYEQYF.

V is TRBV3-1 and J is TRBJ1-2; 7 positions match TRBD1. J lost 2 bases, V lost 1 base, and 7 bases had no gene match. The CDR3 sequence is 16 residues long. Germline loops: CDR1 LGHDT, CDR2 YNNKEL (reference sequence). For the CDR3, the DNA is TGTGCCAGCAGCCAAGCTGGAACAGGGGCCAACTATGGCTACACCTTC. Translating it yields CASSQAGTGANYGYTF.

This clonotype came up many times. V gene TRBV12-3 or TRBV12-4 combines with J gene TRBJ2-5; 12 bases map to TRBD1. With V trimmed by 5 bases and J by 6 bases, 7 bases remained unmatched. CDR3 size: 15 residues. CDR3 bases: TGTGCCAGCAGTCCTCGGGGACAGGGGGCGAAGACCCAGTACTTC. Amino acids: CASSPRGQGAKTQYF.

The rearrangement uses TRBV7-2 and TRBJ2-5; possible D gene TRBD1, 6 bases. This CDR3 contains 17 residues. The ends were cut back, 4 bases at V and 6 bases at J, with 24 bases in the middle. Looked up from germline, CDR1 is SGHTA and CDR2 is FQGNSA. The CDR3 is CASSSRGGASLKQTQYF. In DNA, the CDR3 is TGTGCCAGCAGCTCCCGAGGGGGAGCCAGTTTGAAACAGACCCAGTACTTC.

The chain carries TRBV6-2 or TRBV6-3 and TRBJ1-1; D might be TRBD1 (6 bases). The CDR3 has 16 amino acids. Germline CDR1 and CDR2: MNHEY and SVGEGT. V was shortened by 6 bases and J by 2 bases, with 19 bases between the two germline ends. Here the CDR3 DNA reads TGTGCCAGCAGACCACAGGGAAAGGGGGGTAACACTGAAGCTTTCTTT. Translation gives CASRPQGKGGNTEAFF.

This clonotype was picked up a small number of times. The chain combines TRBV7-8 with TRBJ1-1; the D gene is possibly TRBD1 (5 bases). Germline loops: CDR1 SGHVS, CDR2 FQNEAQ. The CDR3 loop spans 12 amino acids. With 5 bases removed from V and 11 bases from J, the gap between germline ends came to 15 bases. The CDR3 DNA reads TGTGCCAGCAGCGATCCGCCCAGGGAGGCTTTCTTT. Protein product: CASSDPPREAFF. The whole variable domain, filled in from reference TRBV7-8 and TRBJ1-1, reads GAGVSQSPRYKVAKRGQDVALRCDPISGHVSLFWYQQALGQGPEFLTYFQNEAQLDKSGLPSDRFFAERPEGSVSTLKIQRTQQEDSAVYLCASSDPPREAFFGQGTRLTVV.

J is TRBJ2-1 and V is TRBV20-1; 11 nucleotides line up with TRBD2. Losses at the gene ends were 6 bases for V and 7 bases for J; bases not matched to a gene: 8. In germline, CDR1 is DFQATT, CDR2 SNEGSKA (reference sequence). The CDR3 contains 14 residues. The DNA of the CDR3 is TGCAGTGCCGGACTAGCGGGCGTAAGGAATGAGCAGTTCTTC. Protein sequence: CSAGLAGVRNEQFF.

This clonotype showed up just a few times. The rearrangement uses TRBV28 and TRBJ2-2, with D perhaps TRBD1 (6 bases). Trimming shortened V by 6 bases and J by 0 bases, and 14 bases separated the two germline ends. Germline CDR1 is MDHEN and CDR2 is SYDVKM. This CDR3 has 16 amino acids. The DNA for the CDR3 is TGTGCCAGCAGCCTATCAGGGGTGGCGAACACCGGGGAGCTGTTTTTT. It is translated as CASSLSGVANTGELFF. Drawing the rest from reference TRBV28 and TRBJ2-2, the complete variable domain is DVKVTQSSRYLVKRTGEKVFLECVQDMDHENMFWYRQDPGLGLRLIYFSYDVKMKEKGDIPEGYSVSREKKERFSLILESASTNQTSMYLCASSLSGVANTGELFFGEGSRLTVL.

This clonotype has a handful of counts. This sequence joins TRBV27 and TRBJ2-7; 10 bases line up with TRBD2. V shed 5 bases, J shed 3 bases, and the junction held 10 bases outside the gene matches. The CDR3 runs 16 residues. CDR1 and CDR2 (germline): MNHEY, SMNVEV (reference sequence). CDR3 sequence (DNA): TGTGCCAGCAGTACGTCCTCTAGCGGGGGAGTCTACGAGCAGTACTTC. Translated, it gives CASSTSSSGGVYEQYF.

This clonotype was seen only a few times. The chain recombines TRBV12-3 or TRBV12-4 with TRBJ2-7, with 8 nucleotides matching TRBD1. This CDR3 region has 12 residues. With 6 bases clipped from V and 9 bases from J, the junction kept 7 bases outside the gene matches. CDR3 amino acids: CASRSTGGGQYF. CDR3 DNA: TGTGCCAGCAGGTCCACAGGGGGTGGGCAGTACTTC.

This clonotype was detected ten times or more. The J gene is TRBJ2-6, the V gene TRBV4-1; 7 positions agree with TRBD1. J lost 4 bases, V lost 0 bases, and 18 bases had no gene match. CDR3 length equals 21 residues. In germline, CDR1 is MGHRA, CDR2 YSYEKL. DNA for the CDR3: TGCGCCAGCAGCCAAGAATTAGAATGGTACAGGGGAAGAGGCGGGGCCAACGTCCTGACTTTC. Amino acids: CASSQELEWYRGRGGANVLTF.